These T cell receptor beta chains were read from a single sample in a study of T cell repertoires in cytomegalovirus infection. One entry per CDR3 protein results from TCRdb running MiXCR on the reads. The table lists 210,000 or so distinct CDR3 sequences, about 7% of them singletons. The source material was PBMCs. The receptors were sampled from a human donor in good health (CMV status not recorded). Some clones in this sample may be carry-over from other donors' samples. CDR3s include the opening cysteine and the closing phenylalanine or tryptophan. The D gene is left open where the match is weak. The size entry is marked missing in some rows and otherwise reads once, few, many or a size class.

many TRBJ2-1 TRBV2 . TGTGCCAGCAGCCAACCACAGCGCTCCAATGAGCAGTTCTTC CASSQPQRSNEQFF
many TRBJ1-4 TRBV2 TRBD1 TGTGCCAGCCAGGGGGATTTTAATGAAAAACTGTTTTTT CASQGDFNEKLFF
many TRBJ2-2 TRBV20-1 TRBD2 TGCAGTGCTCCGACTAGCGGGGCTTCCGGGGAGCTGTTTTTT CSAPTSGASGELFF
many TRBJ2-7 TRBV6-1 TRBD1 TGTGCCAGCAGTTCCGTAGACAGGGGTTTCTCCGAGCAGTACTTC CASSSVDRGFSEQYF
many TRBJ1-2 TRBV7-2 . TGTGCCAGCAGCACCTTCAGGGTAGAGAACTATGGCTACACCTTC CASSTFRVENYGYTF
. TRBJ2-1 TRBV20-1 TRBD2 TGCAGTGCTAGCCCGGGACTAGACACATACAATGAGCAGTTCTTC CSASPGLDTYNEQFF
. TRBJ2-5 TRBV5-1 . TGCGCCAGCAGCTTACGAGGGGGGGCCGGAGAGACCCAGTACTTC CASSLRGGAGETQYF
many TRBJ1-2 TRBV20-1 . TGCAGTGCTAGGCCCCCCCTTAGCAGCTATGGCTACACCTTC CSARPPLSSYGYTF
many TRBJ2-1 TRBV20-1 TRBD2 TGCAGTGCTAGAGAAAGTTTGGGACTAGCGTGGAATGAGCAGTTCTTC CSARESLGLAWNEQFF
many TRBJ1-2 TRBV18 . TGTGCCAGCTCACCCGAGACAGCGGGAGGAACTTATGGCTACACCTTC CASSPETAGGTYGYTF
many TRBJ1-3 TRBV12-3/TRBV12-4 TRBD1 TGTGCCAGCAGTTTAAGGACAGGGACCTCTGGAAACACCATATATTTT CASSLRTGTSGNTIYF
many TRBJ2-7 TRBV7-2 TRBD1 TGTGCCAGCAGCAGGGACAGGGGGTCCTACGAGCAGTACTTC CASSRDRGSYEQYF
. TRBJ1-2 TRBV20-1 . TGCAGTGCTAAACGGGAGAACTATGGCTACACCTTC CSAKRENYGYTF
many TRBJ1-1 TRBV19 . TGTGCCAGTAGTGAGGGTTGGGCGAATGGAGCTTTCTTT CASSEGWANGAFF
many TRBJ2-7 TRBV23-1 . TGCGCCAGCAGCCCGATCAAAGGTATCGACGAGCAGTACTTC CASSPIKGIDEQYF
many TRBJ1-6 TRBV4-3 . TGCGCCAGCAGCCAAGATCTCACGGCGGTGGGCTCACCCCTCCACTTT CASSQDLTAVGSPLHF
many TRBJ2-5 TRBV7-9 TRBD2 TGTGCCAGCAGCGGGACTAGCTTAACCCAGTACTTC CASSGTSLTQYF
many TRBJ1-5 TRBV6-1 . TGTGCCAGCAATGTTGCAGGGTTTGGTCAGCCCCAGCATTTT CASNVAGFGQPQHF
many TRBJ2-2 TRBV7-2 . TGTGCCAGCAGCTTCGACGCGAACACCGGGGAGCTGTTTTTT CASSFDANTGELFF
many TRBJ1-1 TRBV6-6 . TGTGCCAGCAGTTACTCGAACACTGAAGCTTTCTTT CASSYSNTEAFF
many TRBJ1-1 TRBV6-1 . TGTGCCAGCACCCCAGGGAGTTCGAACACTGAAGCTTTCTTT CASTPGSSNTEAFF
many TRBJ2-2 TRBV11-3 . TGTGCCAGCAGCTTAGTTATCACCGGGGAGCTGTTTTTT CASSLVITGELFF
many TRBJ1-2 TRBV9 TRBD1 TGTGCCAGCAGCGGCCGACAGGGGAGTTACTATGGCTACACCTTC CASSGRQGSYYGYTF
many TRBJ2-2 TRBV20-1 TRBD1 TGCAGTGCTAGAGATCGGGACAGAAACACCGGGGAGCTGTTTTTT CSARDRDRNTGELFF
many TRBJ2-7 TRBV29-1 . TGCAGCGTAGGAGGGGCCTACGAGCAGTACTTC CSVGGAYEQYF
many TRBJ2-1 TRBV7-2 . TGTGCCAGCAGCCCCGGCGGGGCTCGGTGGAATGAGCAGTTCTTC CASSPGGARWNEQFF
many TRBJ2-5 TRBV7-2 TRBD1 TGTGCCAGCAGGAACCAGGGGGCGAGCGAGACCCAGTACTTC CASRNQGASETQYF
many TRBJ2-7 TRBV9 TRBD1 TGTGCCAGCAGCCCCCGACCACTACTCCGGGACAGGGACCACGAGCAGTACTTC CASSPRPLLRDRDHEQYF
many TRBJ2-3 TRBV7-2 . TGTGCCAGCAGCTTAAGAGGAATCTCTTCTAGCACAGATACGCAGTATTTT CASSLRGISSSTDTQYF
many TRBJ1-5 TRBV4-1 . TGCGCCAGCAGCCAAGATTACCCTGACGGCCTAGTCCAGCATTTT CASSQDYPDGLVQHF
few TRBJ2-5 TRBV3-1 . TGTGCCAGCAGCCCGAGGCTCCAAGAGACCCAGTACTTC CASSPRLQETQYF
few TRBJ1-2 TRBV6-5 . TGTGCCAGCAGTCCCGGGGCGAGGTATGGCTACACCTTC CASSPGARYGYTF
many TRBJ2-6 TRBV5-1 . TGCGCCAGCAGCTTGACCCCTAGCTCTGGGGCCAACGTCCTGACTTTC CASSLTPSSGANVLTF
few TRBJ2-5 TRBV4-3 TRBD2 TGCGCCAGCAGCCAAGACGGTGCGGGAGGAGAGACCCAGTACTTC CASSQDGAGGETQYF
many TRBJ1-2 TRBV19 TRBD1 TGTGCCAGCAACCGGGACAGGGAAGGTGGCTACACCTTC CASNRDREGGYTF
many TRBJ2-3 TRBV20-1 . TGCAGTGCTAGCGGGGCCCCCTCCCGAAGCACAGATACGCAGTATTTT CSASGAPSRSTDTQYF
many TRBJ2-7 TRBV29-1 . TGCAGCGTTCTTCCGGGGAACGAGCAGTACTTC CSVLPGNEQYF
many TRBJ1-5 TRBV2 . TGTGCCAGCAGTCCACCCTCAAATCAGCCCCAGCATTTT CASSPPSNQPQHF
many TRBJ2-3 TRBV12-3/TRBV12-4 . TGTGCCAGCTTCGCGACTGGCACAGATACGCAGTATTTT CASFATGTDTQYF
. TRBJ1-4 TRBV20-1 . TGCAGTGCTCTTCAGGGTAGTCATGAAAAACTGTTTTTT CSALQGSHEKLFF
many TRBJ1-5 TRBV6-2/TRBV6-3 TRBD1 TGTGCCAGCAGTGAAAGGCGTTTACAGGGGGCGGCGGTTCAGCCCCAGCATTTT CASSERRLQGAAVQPQHF
many TRBJ2-7 TRBV3-1 . TGTGCCAGCAGCCAAGATCCAGGTTCTGCCTACGAGCAGTACTTC CASSQDPGSAYEQYF
many TRBJ1-5 TRBV7-2 TRBD1 TGTGCCAGCAGCTTGCGGACAGGGGAGAATCAGCCCCAGCATTTT CASSLRTGENQPQHF
many TRBJ1-1 TRBV7-9 . TGTGCCAGCAGCTTCACATTGCTTGAAGCTTTCTTT CASSFTLLEAFF
many TRBJ1-6 TRBV4-2 . TGTGCCAGCAGCCAAGCGGGCAGGGAAGATTCACCCCTCCACTTT CASSQAGREDSPLHF
many TRBJ1-5 TRBV7-2 TRBD1 TGTGCCAGCAGCTTAGTATTAGGGACAGGAAATCAGCCCCAGCATTTT CASSLVLGTGNQPQHF
many TRBJ2-3 TRBV12-3/TRBV12-4 . TGTGCCAGCAGTTTTGCACGAACAGATACGCAGTATTTT CASSFARTDTQYF
many TRBJ1-4 TRBV7-6 . TGTGCCAGCAGCCCAGCCGAAGGGGGTGAAAAACTGTTTTTT CASSPAEGGEKLFF
few TRBJ2-7 TRBV11-2 . TGTGCCAGCAGCCCTACCGGGGTGCACGAGCAGTACTTC CASSPTGVHEQYF
many TRBJ1-6 TRBV28 TRBD1 TGTGCCAGCAGCTTGCCCCCGGGACAGGGAGCCTCACCCCTCCACTTT CASSLPPGQGASPLHF
many TRBJ2-1 TRBV28 TRBD1 TGTGCCAGCAGTTTACAGGACAGGGTAGTTTATGAGCAGTTCTTC CASSLQDRVVYEQFF
many TRBJ1-2 TRBV5-1 . TGCGCCAGCAGCTCGCAAGGGACCGACTATGGCTACACCTTC CASSSQGTDYGYTF
many TRBJ2-5 TRBV6-2/TRBV6-3 TRBD1 TGTGCCAGCAGCCCCGGGACAGGGCTCCAGTACTTC CASSPGTGLQYF